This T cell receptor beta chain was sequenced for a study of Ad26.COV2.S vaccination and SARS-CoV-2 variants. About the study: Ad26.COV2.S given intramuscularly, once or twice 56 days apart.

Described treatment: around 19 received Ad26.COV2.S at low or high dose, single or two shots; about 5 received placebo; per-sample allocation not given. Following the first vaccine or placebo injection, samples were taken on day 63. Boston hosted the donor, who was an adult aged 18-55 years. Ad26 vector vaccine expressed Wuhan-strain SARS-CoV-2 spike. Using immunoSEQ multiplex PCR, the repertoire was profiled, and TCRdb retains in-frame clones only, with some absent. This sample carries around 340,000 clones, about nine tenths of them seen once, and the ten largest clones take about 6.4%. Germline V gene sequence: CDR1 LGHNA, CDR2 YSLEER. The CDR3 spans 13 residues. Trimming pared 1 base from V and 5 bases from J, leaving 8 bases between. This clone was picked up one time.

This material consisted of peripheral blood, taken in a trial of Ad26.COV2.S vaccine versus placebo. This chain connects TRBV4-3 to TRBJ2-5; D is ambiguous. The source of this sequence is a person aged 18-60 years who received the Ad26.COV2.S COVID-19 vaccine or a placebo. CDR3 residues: CASSQGLLETQYF. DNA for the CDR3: TGCGCCAGCAGCCAAGGCTTGTTGGAGACCCAGTACTTC.